These T cell receptor beta chains were read from a single sample in a study of blood T cell repertoires in COVID-19. Sequenced by immunoSEQ multiplex PCR; TCRdb stores in-frame clones only, minus some. The table has about 210,000 clones, around 90% seen once. The sample taken for sequencing was PBMCs or T cells enriched from blood (not recorded which). These receptors all stem from a man aged 25 to 40 in a cohort exposed to, infected with or recovered from COVID-19 (not recorded which). Each CDR3 is given with its conserved first and last residue.

cdr3_length	v_call	cdr3_aa
15	TRBV27	CASSSFGLASNEQFF
18	TRBV6-1	CASSELLGNRPKPGPQHF
16	TRBV9	CASSVEWSGYTGELFF
14	TRBV29-1	CSVGLSGLGQPQHF
15	TRBV27	CASSLRGTSVNEQFF
14	TRBV9	CASSVGARADTQYF
15	TRBV7-9	CASSPGSISTDTQYF
16	TRBV5-4	CASSSESSGSNNEQFF
13	TRBV19	CASSVGIYNEQFF
16	TRBV9	CASSVHDGRDNYGYTF
16	TRBV6-5	CASSLPRQGDIDEQFF
13	TRBV28	CASSLSRNTEAFF
15	TRBV7-9	CASSRTGHTNEKLFF
16	TRBV19	CASSILARTSYNEQFF
14	TRBV10-1	CASSRRGPPNEQFF
18	TRBV13	CASSLRSPEREFTDTQYF
17	TRBV3-1/TRBV3-2	CASSQGKGMEAENTIYF
15	TRBV11-2	CASSFFSRTSYEQYF
12	TRBV28	CASSLLDTEAFF
18	TRBV21-1	CASSPLSEASGEKETQYF
15	TRBV10-3	CAISIGDRGLNEQFF
17	TRBV11-2	CASSPPGRQGAFYEQYF
19	TRBV6-4	CASSKDGTGLSHSGNTIYF